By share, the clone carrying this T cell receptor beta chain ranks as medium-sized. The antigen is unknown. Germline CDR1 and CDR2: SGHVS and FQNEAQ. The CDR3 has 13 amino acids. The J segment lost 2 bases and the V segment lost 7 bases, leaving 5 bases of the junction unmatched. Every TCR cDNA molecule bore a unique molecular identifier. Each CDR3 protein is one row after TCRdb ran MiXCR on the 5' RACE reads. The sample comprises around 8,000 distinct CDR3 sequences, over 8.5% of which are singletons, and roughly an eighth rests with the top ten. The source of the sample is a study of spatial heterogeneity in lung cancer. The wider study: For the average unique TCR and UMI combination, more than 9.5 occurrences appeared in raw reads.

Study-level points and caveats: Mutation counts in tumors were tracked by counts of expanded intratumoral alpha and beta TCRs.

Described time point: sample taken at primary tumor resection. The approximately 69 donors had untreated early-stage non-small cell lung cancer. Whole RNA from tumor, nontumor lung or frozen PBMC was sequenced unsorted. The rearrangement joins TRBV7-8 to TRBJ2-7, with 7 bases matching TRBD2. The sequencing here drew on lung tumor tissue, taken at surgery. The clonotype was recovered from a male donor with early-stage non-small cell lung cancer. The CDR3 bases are TGTGCCAGCAACCGGGGAGGGGCCTACGAGCAGTACTTC. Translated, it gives CASNRGGAYEQYF.